This T cell receptor beta chain was observed in a study of T cell responses to AZD1222 COVID-19 vaccine. Using immunoSEQ multiplex PCR, the repertoire was profiled, and TCRdb retains in-frame clones only, with some absent. The sample consists of 130,000 to 150,000 clones, roughly 86% of them appearing once. The CDR3 contains 16 residues. The junction had 9 bases not matched to a gene; V was cut back by 4 bases and J by 2 bases. Looked up from germline, CDR1 is SGHTS and CDR2 is YDEGEE. The receptor was derived from an adult who received the AZD1222 COVID-19 vaccine. This chain uses TRBV5-8 with TRBJ2-3; 8 bases fit TRBD2. The material was peripheral blood, obtained 28 days after the second AZD1222 dose. The CDR3 reads CASSLNGAGDTDTQYF. The CDR3 bases are TGTGCCAGCAGCCTGAATGGAGCGGGAGACACAGATACGCAGTATTTT.